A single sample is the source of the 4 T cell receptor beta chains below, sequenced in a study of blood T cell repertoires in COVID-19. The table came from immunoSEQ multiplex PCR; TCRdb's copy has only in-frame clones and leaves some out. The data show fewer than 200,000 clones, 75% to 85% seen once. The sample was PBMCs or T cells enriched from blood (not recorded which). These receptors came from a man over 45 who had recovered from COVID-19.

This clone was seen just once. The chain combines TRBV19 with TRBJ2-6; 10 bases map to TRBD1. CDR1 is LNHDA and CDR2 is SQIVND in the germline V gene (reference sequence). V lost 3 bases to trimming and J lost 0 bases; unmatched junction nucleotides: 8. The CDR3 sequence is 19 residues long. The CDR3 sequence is CASSIPGQGLVSGANVLTF. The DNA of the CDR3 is TGTGCCAGTAGTATCCCGGGACAGGGGCTCGTCTCTGGGGCCAACGTCCTGACTTTC.

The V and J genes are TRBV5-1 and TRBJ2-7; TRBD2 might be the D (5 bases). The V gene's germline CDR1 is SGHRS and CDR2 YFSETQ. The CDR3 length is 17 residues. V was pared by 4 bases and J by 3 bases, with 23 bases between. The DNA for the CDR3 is TGCGCCAGCAGCCTTGTGCCCGGACTCGATTTCTACTACGAGCAGTACTTC. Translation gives CASSLVPGLDFYYEQYF.

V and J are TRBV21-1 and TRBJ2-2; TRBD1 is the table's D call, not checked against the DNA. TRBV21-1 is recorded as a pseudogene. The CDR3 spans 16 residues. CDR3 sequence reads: CASSKEGQGNTGELFF. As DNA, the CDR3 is TGTGCCAGCAGCAAAGAGGGGCAGGGTAATACCGGGGAGCTGTTTTTT.

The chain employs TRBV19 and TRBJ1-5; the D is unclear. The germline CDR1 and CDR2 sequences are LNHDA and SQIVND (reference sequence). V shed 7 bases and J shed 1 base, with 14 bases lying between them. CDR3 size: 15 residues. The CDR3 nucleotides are TGTGCCAGTACCCAAAACCGGGGAAGCAATCAGCCCCAGCATTTT. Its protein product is CASTQNRGSNQPQHF.